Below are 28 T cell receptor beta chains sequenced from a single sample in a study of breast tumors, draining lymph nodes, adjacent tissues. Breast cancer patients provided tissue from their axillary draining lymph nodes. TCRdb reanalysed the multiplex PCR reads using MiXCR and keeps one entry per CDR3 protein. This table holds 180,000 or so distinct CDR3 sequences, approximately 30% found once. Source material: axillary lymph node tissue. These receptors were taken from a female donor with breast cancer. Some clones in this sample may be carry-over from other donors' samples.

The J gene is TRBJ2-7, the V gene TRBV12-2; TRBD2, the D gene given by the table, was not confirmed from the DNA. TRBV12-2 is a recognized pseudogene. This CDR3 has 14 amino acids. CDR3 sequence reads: CARIPSGSVYEQYF. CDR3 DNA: TGTGCTAGAATCCCTAGCGGGAGTGTCTACGAGCAGTACTTC.

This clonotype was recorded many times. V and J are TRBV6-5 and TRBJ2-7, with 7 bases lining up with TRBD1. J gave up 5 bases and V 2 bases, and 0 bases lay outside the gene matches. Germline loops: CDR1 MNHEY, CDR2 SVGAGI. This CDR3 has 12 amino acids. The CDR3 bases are TGTGCCAGCAGTTACCAGGGGGACGAGCAGTACTTC. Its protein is CASSYQGDEQYF.

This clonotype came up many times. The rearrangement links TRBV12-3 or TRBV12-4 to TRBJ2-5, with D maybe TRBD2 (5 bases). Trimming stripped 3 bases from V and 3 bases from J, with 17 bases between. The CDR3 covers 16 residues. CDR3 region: CASSFRGSVTKETQYF. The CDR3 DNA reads TGTGCCAGCAGTTTCCGGGGTAGCGTAACCAAAGAGACCCAGTACTTC.

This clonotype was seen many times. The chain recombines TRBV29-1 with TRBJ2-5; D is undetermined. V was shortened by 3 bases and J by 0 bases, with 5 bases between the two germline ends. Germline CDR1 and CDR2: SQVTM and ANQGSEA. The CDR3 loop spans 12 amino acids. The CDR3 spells CSVEYDQETQYF. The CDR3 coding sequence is TGCAGCGTTGAGTACGACCAAGAGACCCAGTACTTC.

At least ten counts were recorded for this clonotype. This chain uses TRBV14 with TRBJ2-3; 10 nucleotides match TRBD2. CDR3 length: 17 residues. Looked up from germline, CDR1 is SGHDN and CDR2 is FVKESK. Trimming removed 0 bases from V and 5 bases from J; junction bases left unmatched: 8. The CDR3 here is CASSQDLLAGAGDTQYF. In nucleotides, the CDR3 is TGTGCCAGCAGCCAAGATCTCCTAGCGGGAGCAGGAGATACGCAGTATTTT.

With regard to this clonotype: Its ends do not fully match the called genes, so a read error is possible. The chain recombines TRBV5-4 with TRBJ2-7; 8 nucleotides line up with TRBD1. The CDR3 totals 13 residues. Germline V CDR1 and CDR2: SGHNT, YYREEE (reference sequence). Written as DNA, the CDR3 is TGTGCCAGCAGCGGGCGGACAGGGTACGAGCAGTGCTTC. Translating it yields CASSGRTGYEQCF.

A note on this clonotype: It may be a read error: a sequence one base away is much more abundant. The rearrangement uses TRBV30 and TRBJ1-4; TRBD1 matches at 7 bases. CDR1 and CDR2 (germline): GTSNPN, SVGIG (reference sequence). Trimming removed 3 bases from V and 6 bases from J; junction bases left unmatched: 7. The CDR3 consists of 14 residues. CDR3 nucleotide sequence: TGTGCCTGGAGAGCCGGGACAGTTGATGAAAAACTGTTTTTT. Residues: CAWRAGTVDEKLFF.

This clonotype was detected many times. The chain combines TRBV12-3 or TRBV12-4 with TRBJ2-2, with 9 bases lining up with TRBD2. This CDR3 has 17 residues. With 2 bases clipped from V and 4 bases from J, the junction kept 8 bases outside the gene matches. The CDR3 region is CASSLRAGGQVTGELFF. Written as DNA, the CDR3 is TGTGCCAGCAGTTTACGAGCGGGGGGCCAGGTCACCGGGGAGCTGTTTTTT.

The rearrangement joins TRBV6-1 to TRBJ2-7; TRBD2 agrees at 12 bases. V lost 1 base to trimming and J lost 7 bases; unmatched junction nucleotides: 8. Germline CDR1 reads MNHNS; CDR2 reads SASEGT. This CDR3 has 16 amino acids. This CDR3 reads CASSEGLRLAGEEQYF. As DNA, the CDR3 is TGTGCCAGCAGTGAAGGGTTGAGACTAGCGGGGGAAGAGCAGTACTTC.

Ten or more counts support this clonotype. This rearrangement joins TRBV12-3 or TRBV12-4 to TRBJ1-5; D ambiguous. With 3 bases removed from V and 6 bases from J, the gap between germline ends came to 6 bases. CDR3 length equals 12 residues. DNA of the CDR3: TGTGCCAGCAGTTTCTGGTCTCAGCCCCAGCATTTT. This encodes CASSFWSQPQHF.

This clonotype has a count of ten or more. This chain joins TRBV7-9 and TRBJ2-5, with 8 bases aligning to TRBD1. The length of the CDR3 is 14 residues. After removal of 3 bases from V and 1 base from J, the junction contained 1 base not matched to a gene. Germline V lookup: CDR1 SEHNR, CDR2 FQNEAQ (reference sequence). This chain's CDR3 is CASSFTGGQETQYF. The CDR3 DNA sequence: TGTGCCAGCAGCTTCACAGGGGGCCAAGAGACCCAGTACTTC.

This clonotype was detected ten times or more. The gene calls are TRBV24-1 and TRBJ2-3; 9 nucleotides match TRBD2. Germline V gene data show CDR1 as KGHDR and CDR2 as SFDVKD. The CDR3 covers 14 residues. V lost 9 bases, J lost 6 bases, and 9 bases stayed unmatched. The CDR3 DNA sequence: TGTGCCACCCAACTGGGCGGGAGGGTTGATACGCAGTATTTT. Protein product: CATQLGGRVDTQYF.

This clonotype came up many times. The CDR3 region is CASSQSVGIGETQYF. CDR3 nucleotides: TGTGCCAGCAGCCAAAGTGTCGGGATTGGAGAGACCCAGTACTTC. The rearrangement uses TRBV14 and TRBJ2-5, with a possible D match to TRBD2 (5 bases). The V gene's germline CDR1 is SGHDN and CDR2 FVKESK. CDR3 length: 15 amino acids. Trimming left V 2 bases short and J 4 bases short, with 14 bases between.

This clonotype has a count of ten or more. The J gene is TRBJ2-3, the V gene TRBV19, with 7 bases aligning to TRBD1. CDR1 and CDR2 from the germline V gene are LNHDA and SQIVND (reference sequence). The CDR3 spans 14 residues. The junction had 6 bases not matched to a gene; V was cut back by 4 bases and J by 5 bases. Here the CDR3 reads CASSKGAHGDTQYF. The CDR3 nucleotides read TGTGCCAGTAGTAAGGGGGCGCATGGAGATACGCAGTATTTT.

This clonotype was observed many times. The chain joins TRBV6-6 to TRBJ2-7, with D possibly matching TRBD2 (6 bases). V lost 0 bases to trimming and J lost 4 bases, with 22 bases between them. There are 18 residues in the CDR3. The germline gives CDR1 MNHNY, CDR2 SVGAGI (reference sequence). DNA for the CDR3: TGTGCCAGCAGTTACTCGCTTCTTCGTGGTCTAGCGCTTTACGAGCAGTACTTC. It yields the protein CASSYSLLRGLALYEQYF.

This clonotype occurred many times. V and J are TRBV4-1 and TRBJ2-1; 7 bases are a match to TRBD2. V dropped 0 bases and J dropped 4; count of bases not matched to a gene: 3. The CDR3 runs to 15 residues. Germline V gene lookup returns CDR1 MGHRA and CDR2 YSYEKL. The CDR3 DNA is TGCGCCAGCAGCCAAGACACTAGCGAGTACAATGAGCAGTTCTTC. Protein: CASSQDTSEYNEQFF.

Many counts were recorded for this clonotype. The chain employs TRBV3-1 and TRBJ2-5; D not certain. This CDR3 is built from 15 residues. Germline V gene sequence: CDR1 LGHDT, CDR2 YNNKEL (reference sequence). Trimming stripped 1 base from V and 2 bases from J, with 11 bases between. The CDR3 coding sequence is TGTGCCAGCAGCCAAGGGTTTGTACAACAAGAGACCCAGTACTTC. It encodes CASSQGFVQQETQYF.

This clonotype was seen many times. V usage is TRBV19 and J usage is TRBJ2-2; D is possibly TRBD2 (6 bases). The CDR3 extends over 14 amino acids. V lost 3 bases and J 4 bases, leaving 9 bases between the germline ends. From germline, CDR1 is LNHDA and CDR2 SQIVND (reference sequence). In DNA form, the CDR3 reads TGTGCCAGTAGTATTGGAGGGGTCACCGGGGAGCTGTTTTTT. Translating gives CASSIGGVTGELFF.

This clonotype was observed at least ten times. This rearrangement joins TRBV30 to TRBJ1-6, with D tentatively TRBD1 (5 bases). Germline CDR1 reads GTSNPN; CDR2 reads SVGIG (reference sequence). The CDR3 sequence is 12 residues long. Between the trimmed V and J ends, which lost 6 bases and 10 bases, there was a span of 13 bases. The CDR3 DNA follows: TGTGCCTGCGATGGGGGGACCTCACCCCTCCACTTT. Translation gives CACDGGTSPLHF.

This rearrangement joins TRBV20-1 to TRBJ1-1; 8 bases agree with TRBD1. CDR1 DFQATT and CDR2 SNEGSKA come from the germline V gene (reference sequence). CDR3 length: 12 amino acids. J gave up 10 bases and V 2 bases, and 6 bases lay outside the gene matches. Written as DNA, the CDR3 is TGCAGTGCTAGAATACTACAGGGGGGAGCTTTCTTT. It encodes CSARILQGGAFF.

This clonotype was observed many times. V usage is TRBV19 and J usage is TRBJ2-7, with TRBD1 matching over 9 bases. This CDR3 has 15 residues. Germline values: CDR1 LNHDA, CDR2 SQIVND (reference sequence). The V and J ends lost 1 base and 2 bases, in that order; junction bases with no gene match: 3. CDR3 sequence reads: CASSIARDRAYEQYF. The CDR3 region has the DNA TGTGCCAGTAGTATAGCGCGGGACAGGGCCTACGAGCAGTACTTC.

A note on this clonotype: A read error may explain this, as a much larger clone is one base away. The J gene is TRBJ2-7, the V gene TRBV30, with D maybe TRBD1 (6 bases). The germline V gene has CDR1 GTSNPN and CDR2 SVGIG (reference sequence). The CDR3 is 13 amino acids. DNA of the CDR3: TGTGCCTGGAGCACAGGGAACACCTACGAGCAGCACTTC. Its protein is CAWSTGNTYEQHF.

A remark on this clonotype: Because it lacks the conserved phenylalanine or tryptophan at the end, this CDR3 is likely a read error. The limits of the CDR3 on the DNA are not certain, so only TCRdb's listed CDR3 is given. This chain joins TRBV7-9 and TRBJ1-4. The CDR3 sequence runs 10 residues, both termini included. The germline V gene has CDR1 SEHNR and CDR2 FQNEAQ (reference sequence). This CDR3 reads CASSHFRNGG.

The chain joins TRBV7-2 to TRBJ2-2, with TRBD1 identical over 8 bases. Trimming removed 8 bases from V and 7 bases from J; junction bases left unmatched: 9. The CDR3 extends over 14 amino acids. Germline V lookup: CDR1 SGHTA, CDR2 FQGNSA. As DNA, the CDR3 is TGTGCCAGCGGCCGGGACAGGCTCATCGGGGAGCTGTTTTTT. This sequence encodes CASGRDRLIGELFF.

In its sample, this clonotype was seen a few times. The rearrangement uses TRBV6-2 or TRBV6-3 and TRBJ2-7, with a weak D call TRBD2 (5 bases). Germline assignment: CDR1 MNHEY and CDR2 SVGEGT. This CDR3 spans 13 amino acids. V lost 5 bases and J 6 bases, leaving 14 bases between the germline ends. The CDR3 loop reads CASSPGFLGEQYF. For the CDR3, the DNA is TGTGCCAGCAGTCCGGGATTTCTGGGCGAGCAGTACTTC.

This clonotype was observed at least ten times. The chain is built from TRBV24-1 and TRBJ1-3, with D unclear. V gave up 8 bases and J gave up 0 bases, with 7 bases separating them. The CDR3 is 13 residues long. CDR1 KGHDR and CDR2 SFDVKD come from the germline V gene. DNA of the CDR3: TGTGCCACCAACGACAACTCTGGAAACACCATATATTTT. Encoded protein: CATNDNSGNTIYF.

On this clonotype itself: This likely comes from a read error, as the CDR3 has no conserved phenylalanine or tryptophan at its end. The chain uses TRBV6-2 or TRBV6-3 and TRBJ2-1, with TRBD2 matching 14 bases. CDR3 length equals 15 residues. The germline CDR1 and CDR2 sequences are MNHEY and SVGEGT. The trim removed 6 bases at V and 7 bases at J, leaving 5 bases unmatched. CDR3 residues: CASRTSGGAGNEQFL. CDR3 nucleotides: TGTGCCAGCAGGACTAGCGGGGGGGCGGGAAATGAGCAGTTCCTC.

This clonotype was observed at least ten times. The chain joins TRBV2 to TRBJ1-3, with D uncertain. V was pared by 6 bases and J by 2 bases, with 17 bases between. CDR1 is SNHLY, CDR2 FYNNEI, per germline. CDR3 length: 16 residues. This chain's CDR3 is CASRSRRANAGNTIYF. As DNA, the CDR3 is TGTGCCAGCAGATCCAGAAGGGCTAATGCTGGAAACACCATATATTTT. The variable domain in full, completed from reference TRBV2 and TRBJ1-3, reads EPEVTQTPSHQVTQMGQEVILRCVPISNHLYFYWYRQILGQKVEFLVSFYNNEISEKSEIFDDQFSVERPDGSNFTLKIRSTKLEDSAMYFCASRSRRANAGNTIYFGEGSWLTVV.